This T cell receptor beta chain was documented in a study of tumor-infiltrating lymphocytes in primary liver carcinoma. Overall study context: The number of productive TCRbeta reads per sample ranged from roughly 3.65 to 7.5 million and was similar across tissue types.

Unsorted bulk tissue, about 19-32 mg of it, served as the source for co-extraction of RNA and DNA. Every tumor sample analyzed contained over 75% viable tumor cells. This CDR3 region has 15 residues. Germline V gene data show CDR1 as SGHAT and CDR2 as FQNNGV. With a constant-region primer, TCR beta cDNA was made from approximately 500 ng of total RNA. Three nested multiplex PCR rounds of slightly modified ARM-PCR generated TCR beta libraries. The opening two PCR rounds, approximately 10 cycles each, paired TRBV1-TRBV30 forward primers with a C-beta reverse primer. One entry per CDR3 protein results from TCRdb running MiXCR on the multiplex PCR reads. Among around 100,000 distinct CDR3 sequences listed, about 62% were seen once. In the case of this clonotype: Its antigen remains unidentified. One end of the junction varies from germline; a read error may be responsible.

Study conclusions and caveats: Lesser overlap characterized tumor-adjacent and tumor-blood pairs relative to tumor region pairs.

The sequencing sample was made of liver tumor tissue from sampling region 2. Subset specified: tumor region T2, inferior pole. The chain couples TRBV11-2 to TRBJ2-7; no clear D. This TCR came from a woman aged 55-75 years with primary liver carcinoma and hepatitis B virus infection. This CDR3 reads CSSSLVQWSTYEQYF. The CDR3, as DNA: TGTTCCAGCAGTTTAGTACAGTGGTCCACCTACGAGCAGTACTTC.